The 31 T cell receptor beta chains below all came from one sample that was sequenced in a study of shared T cell receptors in the human thymus. Assay: immunoSEQ multiplex PCR; the TCRdb copy retains only in-frame clones and omits some. The data contain 450,000 to 650,000 clones, more than 75% of them singletons. The data also belong to a second study, concerning human thymus T cells.

Material for sequencing was thymocytes. The source of these receptors is a boy under three years old with a congenital heart defect.

The V gene is TRBV15, the J gene TRBJ1-1; no reliable D call. Germline loops: CDR1 LNHNV, CDR2 YYDKDF (reference sequence). Trimming cost V 1 base and J 2 bases, with 8 bases left between them. This CDR3 is built from 14 residues. In DNA form, the CDR3 reads TGTGCCACCAGCAGAGGTACAGATAACACTGAAGCTTTCTTT. Translated: CATSRGTDNTEAFF.

The J gene is TRBJ2-2, the V gene TRBV29-1, with D perhaps matching TRBD2 (6 bases). V lost 1 base to trimming and J lost 5 bases, with 11 bases between them. This CDR3 has 14 residues. CDR1 is SQVTM, CDR2 ANQGSEA, per germline. The CDR3 loop is CSVEAAGGTGELFF. The CDR3 DNA is TGCAGCGTTGAAGCAGCCGGAGGGACCGGGGAGCTGTTTTTT.

The chain links TRBV5-3 to TRBJ1-1; TRBD1 might be the D (5 bases). TRBV5-3 is recorded as an ORF, its role being uncertain. V lost 0 bases, J lost 0 bases, and 15 bases lay in between. This CDR3 region has 17 residues. The CDR3 region has the DNA TGTGCCAGAAGCTTGGGGCACCCCAGGGAGGTGAACACTGAAGCTTTCTTT. It translates to CARSLGHPREVNTEAFF.

The V call is TRBV27, the J call TRBJ2-1, with 7 bases fitting TRBD2. Germline CDR1 reads MNHEY; CDR2 reads SMNVEV (reference sequence). This CDR3 is 16 amino acids long. Trimming removed 5 bases from V and 8 bases from J; junction bases left unmatched: 15. The CDR3 nucleotides are TGTGCCAGCAGTCCCCCTGCCGCGGAACGGGAGGATGAGCAGTTCTTC. It codes for CASSPPAAEREDEQFF.

The V and J genes are TRBV9 and TRBJ2-7; 8 bases agree with TRBD2. This CDR3 is built from 16 residues. Germline V gene sequence: CDR1 SGDLS, CDR2 YYNGEE. The J segment lost 0 bases and the V segment lost 2 bases, leaving 7 bases of the junction unmatched. The CDR3 loop reads CASSVAGLAYSYEQYF. CDR3 DNA: TGTGCCAGCAGCGTGGCTGGACTAGCTTACTCCTACGAGCAGTACTTC. Based on the CDR3 plus reference TRBV9 and TRBJ2-7, the full variable domain is DSGVTQTPKHLITATGQRVTLRCSPRSGDLSVYWYQQSLDQGLQFLIQYYNGEERAKGNILERFSAQQFPDLHSELNLSSLELGDSALYFCASSVAGLAYSYEQYFGPGTRLTVT.

CDR3 nucleotide sequence: TGTGCCAGCAGCCCCCCCGACTCCGGCGGGGAGCTGTTTTTT. Its translation: CASSPPDSGGELFF. The chain recombines TRBV13 with TRBJ2-2; D is unresolved. The ends were cut back, 5 bases at V and 7 bases at J, with 14 bases in the middle. Per the germline V gene, CDR1 is PRHDT and CDR2 is FYEKMQ (reference sequence). This CDR3 is built from 14 residues. Drawing the rest from reference TRBV13 and TRBJ2-2, the complete variable domain is AAGVIQSPRHLIKEKRETATLKCYPIPRHDTVYWYQQGPGQDPQFLISFYEKMQSDKGSIPDRFSAQQFSDYHSELNMSSLELGDSALYFCASSPPDSGGELFFGEGSRLTVL.

This chain uses TRBV5-4 with TRBJ2-1, with 12 bases lining up with TRBD2. Unmatched junction bases numbered 4, after V lost 0 bases and J lost 9 bases. The CDR3 contains 15 residues. The germline CDR1 and CDR2 sequences are SGHNT and YYREEE (reference sequence). The chain's CDR3 is CASSLGLAGAGEQFF. The DNA of the CDR3 is TGTGCCAGCAGCTTGGGACTAGCGGGAGCGGGTGAGCAGTTCTTC.

This sequence joins TRBV15 and TRBJ1-5; D unresolved. The CDR3 loop spans 10 amino acids. Germline V gene sequence: CDR1 LNHNV, CDR2 YYDKDF (reference sequence). V was pared by 9 bases and J by 4 bases, with 4 bases between. CDR3 loop: CATSNQPQHF. The CDR3 DNA reads as TGTGCCACGTCTAATCAGCCCCAGCATTTT.

This clone appeared a single time. The V call is TRBV29-1, the J call TRBJ2-5; 7 bases agree with TRBD1. The J segment lost 0 bases and the V segment lost 7 bases, leaving 17 bases of the junction unmatched. CDR1 is SQVTM, CDR2 ANQGSEA, per germline. This CDR3 is built from 17 residues. CDR3 residues: CSGRDSSRGLDQETQYF. The DNA of the CDR3 is TGCAGCGGCCGGGACAGCTCTAGGGGGCTGGACCAAGAGACCCAGTACTTC. The complete variable domain, with remaining parts taken from reference TRBV29-1 and TRBJ2-5, reads SAVISQKPSRDICQRGTSLTIQCQVDSQVTMMFWYRQQPGQSLTLIATANQGSEATYESGFVIDKFPISRPNLTFSTLTVSNMSPEDSSIYLCSGRDSSRGLDQETQYFGPGTRLLVL.

This clone has only a few counts. The chain joins TRBV11-1 to TRBJ2-7; D possibly corresponds to TRBD2 (5 bases). Germline CDR1 reads SGHAT; CDR2 reads FQDESV (reference sequence). The CDR3 consists of 14 residues. Trimming cost V 7 bases and J 6 bases, with 19 bases left between them. The CDR3 region has the DNA TGTGCCAGCACCCCGGCCCGAGAGGACTCCGAGCAGTACTTC. It specifies CASTPAREDSEQYF. Filled out from reference TRBV11-1 and TRBJ2-7, the complete variable domain reads EAEVAQSPRYKITEKSQAVAFWCDPISGHATLYWYRQILGQGPELLVQFQDESVVDDSQLPKDRFSAERLKGVDSTLKIQPAELGDSAMYLCASTPAREDSEQYFGPGTRLTVT.

A few counts support this clone. The chain's CDR3 is CASSVLGLAGVIYEQYF. The CDR3, as DNA: TGTGCCAGCAGCGTTCTCGGACTAGCGGGAGTAATCTACGAGCAGTACTTC. This rearrangement joins TRBV5-8 to TRBJ2-7, with 13 bases aligning to TRBD2. V dropped 4 bases and J dropped 3; count of bases not matched to a gene: 10. The CDR3 is 17 amino acids. Germline V gene data show CDR1 as SGHTS and CDR2 as YDEGEE.

The chain links TRBV4-2 to TRBJ2-2, with D possibly TRBD2 on 5 matching bases. The V and J ends lost 2 bases and 4 bases respectively, with 11 bases between them. CDR3 size: 15 residues. Germline loops: CDR1 LGHNA, CDR2 YNFKEQ. In DNA form, the CDR3 reads TGTGCCAGCAGCCAACGCACTAGTCGCACCGGGGAGCTGTTTTTT. This codes for CASSQRTSRTGELFF.

The V call is TRBV4-3, the J call TRBJ1-1, with a weak D call TRBD1 (6 bases). The CDR3 has 14 residues. Trimming pared 4 bases from V and 1 base from J, leaving 10 bases between. The germline CDR1 and CDR2 sequences are LGHNA and YSLEER. Written as DNA, the CDR3 is TGCGCCAGCAGCCCACAGGGCAAGAACACTGAAGCTTTCTTT. Translated, it gives CASSPQGKNTEAFF.

This clone appeared a single time. Here the CDR3 reads CASSGIRAGGVQYF. The CDR3 nucleotides are TGTGCCAGCAGCGGGATAAGAGCGGGAGGGGTGCAGTATTTT. The rearrangement joins TRBV7-2 to TRBJ2-3; TRBD2 matches 10 bases. Losses at the gene ends were 5 bases for V and 11 bases for J; bases not matched to a gene: 10. The CDR3 contains 14 residues. The germline gives CDR1 SGHTA, CDR2 FQGNSA.

The chain employs TRBV9 and TRBJ1-2; 7 positions agree with TRBD1. The CDR3 consists of 15 residues. The germline gives CDR1 SGDLS, CDR2 YYNGEE. V trimming: 3 bases; J trimming: 4 bases; junction bases outside the gene matches: 9. CDR3 loop: CASSAAATGRYGYTF. The CDR3 bases are TGTGCCAGCAGCGCCGCCGCGACAGGGCGCTATGGCTACACCTTC.

This rearrangement joins TRBV14 to TRBJ2-7; 8 bases are a match to TRBD1. The CDR3 sequence is 19 residues long. V dropped 0 bases and J dropped 4; count of bases not matched to a gene: 17. Germline CDR1 SGHDN, CDR2 FVKESK. The CDR3 reads CASSQEPRRDRPPLYEQYF. In DNA form, the CDR3 reads TGTGCCAGCAGCCAAGAACCCCGGCGGGACAGGCCCCCTCTATACGAGCAGTACTTC.

In its sample, this clone was seen a few times. The chain combines TRBV4-1 with TRBJ1-3; tentative D call: TRBD1 (6 bases). The CDR3 loop spans 16 amino acids. The V end was cut by 0 bases, the J end by 0 bases, with 9 bases between. In germline, CDR1 is MGHRA, CDR2 YSYEKL. The CDR3 DNA sequence: TGCGCCAGCAGCCAAGATCAGGGGTTCTCTGGAAACACCATATATTTT. Encoded protein: CASSQDQGFSGNTIYF.

V is TRBV19 and J is TRBJ2-7, with 9 positions matching TRBD1. Germline lookup yields CDR1 LNHDA and CDR2 SQIVND (reference sequence). V was pared by 1 base and J by 2 bases, with 0 bases of the junction left unmatched. This CDR3 has 14 amino acids. The CDR3 reads CASSIGDRAYEQYF. The CDR3 nucleotides are TGTGCCAGTAGTATAGGGGACAGGGCCTACGAGCAGTACTTC.

The chain is built from TRBV11-2 and TRBJ2-5, with D hard to call. The CDR3 has 16 amino acids. The germline CDR1 and CDR2 sequences are SGHAT and FQNNGV. Trimming shortened V by 1 base and J by 3 bases, and 15 bases separated the two germline ends. The CDR3 coding sequence is TGTGCCAGCAGCTTAGTTTGCGGAAAGGTAAAAGAGACCCAGTACTTC. This encodes CASSLVCGKVKETQYF.

This clone was recorded only once. The chain combines TRBV10-1 with TRBJ2-7; weak D call: TRBD2 (7 bases). Germline V gene data show CDR1 as WNHNN and CDR2 as SYGVQD (reference sequence). V lost 2 bases, J lost 7 bases, and 18 bases lay in between. This CDR3 has 15 residues. The DNA for the CDR3 is TGCGCCAGCAGTGAGAGGCGGGGGCCGAAGAGGGAGCAGTACTTC. Translating it yields CASSERRGPKREQYF.

The chain has TRBV7-7 and TRBJ2-5; 7 nucleotides line up with TRBD1. Losses at the gene ends were 2 bases for V and 3 bases for J; bases not matched to a gene: 3. Germline lookup yields CDR1 SSHAT and CDR2 FNYEAQ (reference sequence). The CDR3 contains 14 residues. The CDR3 loop reads CASSLTGDEETQYF. In DNA, the CDR3 is TGTGCCAGCAGCTTAACAGGGGACGAAGAGACCCAGTACTTC.

This chain joins TRBV5-4 and TRBJ2-7; 11 bases map to TRBD2. Trimming removed 2 bases from V and 2 bases from J; junction bases left unmatched: 3. The CDR3 runs to 15 residues. CDR1 is SGHNT and CDR2 is YYREEE in the germline V gene (reference sequence). The CDR3 loop is CASSFSGRAPYEQYF. The CDR3 coding sequence is TGTGCCAGCAGCTTTAGCGGGAGGGCCCCCTACGAGCAGTACTTC.

This chain joins TRBV5-8 and TRBJ1-1, with D maybe TRBD1 (6 bases). CDR3 length equals 17 residues. CDR1 is SGHTS and CDR2 is YDEGEE in the germline V gene. V lost 6 bases, J lost 1 base, and 22 bases lay in between. Written as DNA, the CDR3 is TGTGCCAGCATACGGGACATCCTACCCCATGAGAACACTGAAGCTTTCTTT. Its translation is CASIRDILPHENTEAFF.

The chain recombines TRBV9 with TRBJ2-7, with D perhaps TRBD2 (5 bases). With 0 bases removed from V and 0 bases from J, the gap between germline ends came to 10 bases. Germline V gene lookup returns CDR1 SGDLS and CDR2 YYNGEE. This CDR3 has 15 residues. The chain's CDR3 is CASSVGSAYSYEQYF. CDR3 nucleotide sequence: TGTGCCAGCAGCGTAGGTAGCGCGTACTCCTACGAGCAGTACTTC. Together with reference TRBV9 and TRBJ2-7, the CDR3 gives the full variable domain: DSGVTQTPKHLITATGQRVTLRCSPRSGDLSVYWYQQSLDQGLQFLIQYYNGEERAKGNILERFSAQQFPDLHSELNLSSLELGDSALYFCASSVGSAYSYEQYFGPGTRLTVT.

The chain's CDR3 is CASTPPKPGQPSYEQYF. The CDR3, as DNA: TGCGCCAGCACCCCTCCGAAGCCGGGACAGCCCTCCTACGAGCAGTACTTC. The rearrangement uses TRBV23-1 and TRBJ2-7, with 7 bases identical to TRBD1. TRBV23-1 is an ORF, with its function uncertain. The CDR3 sequence is 17 residues long. J gave up 0 bases and V 7 bases, and 15 bases lay outside the gene matches.

The chain joins TRBV13 to TRBJ2-1; D call uncertain. The germline gives CDR1 PRHDT, CDR2 FYEKMQ (reference sequence). CDR3 length: 17 residues. V gave up 1 base and J gave up 0 bases, with 13 bases separating them. The CDR3 region is CASSLAPSRPSYNEQFF. The CDR3 nucleotides read TGTGCCAGCAGCTTAGCTCCTTCTAGACCCTCCTACAATGAGCAGTTCTTC.

This sequence joins TRBV28 and TRBJ2-7, with 10 bases aligning to TRBD2. CDR1 is MDHEN and CDR2 is SYDVKM in the germline V gene. CDR3 length: 18 amino acids. With 6 bases clipped from V and 0 bases from J, the junction kept 14 bases outside the gene matches. The chain's CDR3 is CASRLQPPTSGRSYEQYF. The CDR3 DNA reads as TGTGCCAGCAGGTTACAGCCCCCGACTAGCGGGCGCTCCTACGAGCAGTACTTC. Based on the CDR3 plus reference TRBV28 and TRBJ2-7, the full variable domain is DVKVTQSSRYLVKRTGEKVFLECVQDMDHENMFWYRQDPGLGLRLIYFSYDVKMKEKGDIPEGYSVSREKKERFSLILESASTNQTSMYLCASRLQPPTSGRSYEQYFGPGTRLTVT.

This chain connects TRBV4-3 to TRBJ2-1; 12 nucleotides align to TRBD2. Trimming took 3 bases from V and 10 from J; bases not matched to a gene: 10. This CDR3 comprises 16 residues. CDR1 LGHNA and CDR2 YSLEER come from the germline V gene. The CDR3 loop reads CASSQGASGRAGEQFF. The CDR3, as DNA: TGCGCCAGCAGCCAGGGTGCTAGCGGGAGGGCCGGGGAGCAGTTCTTC.

This sequence joins TRBV5-3 and TRBJ2-4; TRBD2 agrees at 16 bases. TRBV5-3 is recorded as an ORF, its role being uncertain. Unmatched junction bases numbered 4, after V lost 4 bases and J lost 0 bases. CDR3 length equals 18 residues. The CDR3 region has the DNA TGTGCCAGAAGCGGGACTAGCGGGAGGGGTCTAGCCAAAAACATTCAGTACTTC. It codes for CARSGTSGRGLAKNIQYF.

The V gene is TRBV28, the J gene TRBJ2-2; the D gene is possibly TRBD2 (6 bases). Between the trimmed V and J ends, which lost 2 bases and 1 base, there was a span of 14 bases. The germline CDR1 and CDR2 sequences are MDHEN and SYDVKM. The CDR3 has 17 residues. For the CDR3, the DNA is TGTGCCAGCAGTTTAGGTGGGGGGAGGCAGAACACCGGGGAGCTGTTTTTT. It is translated as CASSLGGGRQNTGELFF. The full variable domain, in which reference TRBV28 and TRBJ2-2 provide the parts outside the CDR3, is DVKVTQSSRYLVKRTGEKVFLECVQDMDHENMFWYRQDPGLGLRLIYFSYDVKMKEKGDIPEGYSVSREKKERFSLILESASTNQTSMYLCASSLGGGRQNTGELFFGEGSRLTVL.

V and J are TRBV2 and TRBJ2-3; 10 positions match TRBD2. Germline CDR1 SNHLY, CDR2 FYNNEI. This CDR3 spans 21 amino acids. V gave up 3 bases and J gave up 1 base; unmatched junction bases: 19. The DNA for the CDR3 is TGTGCCAGCAGTGACCAGGGGGGCCTAGCGGGAGAGGAGGGGGGCACAGATACGCAGTATTTT. Its protein is CASSDQGGLAGEEGGTDTQYF.